Listed here is a single T cell receptor beta chain. This record comes from a study of blood T cell repertoires in COVID-19. Whole-study context: Some COVID-19 samples were acute and others convalescent; all came from the United States, Italy and Spain.

Profiling relied on immunoSEQ multiplex PCR, and the TCRdb table lists in-frame clones only, not all of them. The sample gives about 200,000 clones, roughly 87% of which show up once; 20% to 25% is in the top ten. This CDR3 is built from 16 residues. V lost 2 bases, J lost 0 bases, and 5 bases stayed unmatched. Germline-derived CDR1 and CDR2 are LGHDT and YNNKEL (reference sequence). This sequence joins TRBV3-1 (or the pseudogene TRBV3-2) and TRBJ2-3; 7 bases align to TRBD2. Sample: peripheral blood. The clonotype was recovered from a man aged 60 to 75 with active or convalescent COVID-19. CDR3 bases: TGTGCCAGCAGCCAACACGGGGGGTCTAGCACAGATACGCAGTATTTT. It specifies CASSQHGGSSTDTQYF.